This T cell receptor (beta chain) appears in the sequencing data of a study of cytomegalovirus exposure and HLA in healthy donors (dated by TCRdb to the late 2010s). About the study as a whole: In an earlier analysis of 587 of the donors, 250 to 300 Gb of sequence data and 90 million to 120 million unique TCR beta sequences from roughly 200 million T cells were reported. Alongside the repertoire data, information on donor age, sex, ethnicity and CMV serostatus was compiled. Using immunosequencing, the study profiled T cell repertoires from 550 to 750 subjects and related those repertoires to cytomegalovirus serostatus. The study combined high-throughput TCR immunosequencing, statistical association of individual TCRs with disease status, and machine learning to predict cytomegalovirus infection status. All discovery cohort repertoires had been generated using a single sequencing platform. Of the roughly 430 genotyped donors, 81% fell in the genetic ancestry cluster associated with self-reported Caucasian donors. The study was designed to test whether signatures of past pathogen exposure could be identified by cataloging public T cell receptors. Five DR-DQ haplotypes were treated as single units for association and clustering because of strong linkage in the cohort. In the later analysis, no new phenotypic data were used to find candidate immune exposures; instead, reliance was placed on TCR beta sequences and their occurrence across donors. In a later genetic analysis, genome-wide SNP genotypes for about 55% of the roughly 700 donors were used, and that subset was treated as a discovery cohort. Both class I and class II loci were covered by HLA typing, at four-digit resolution. About 300 gigabases of sequencing data and 70 million to 85 million unique TCR sequences were included in an early release covering about 700 HLA-typed donors. An earlier analysis of several hundred of the donors applied high-throughput TCR beta sequencing to assess whether each TCR beta V gene segment acted as functional or pseudogenic. The number of typed donors differed by locus: about 620-640 for A, B, C, DRB1 and DQB1; 500 to 550 for DQA1; over 600 for DPA1; and 450 to 480 for DPB1. A separate validation cohort of roughly 120 different subjects was used in addition to the roughly 700-subject first cohort. To study patterns of TCR occurrence, a later analysis re-analyzed previously published TCR beta repertoires from 650 to 750 donors and added high-resolution HLA genotyping. On average, roughly 250,000 unique TCR beta nucleotide sequences were sequenced per donor among a few hundred genotyped donors of the cohort, with around 19% of those sequences being non-productive. Study-wide findings and limitations: For the cohort, immune exposure information was limited to CMV serostatus. Several of the top co-occurrence clusters appeared to be linked to parvovirus B19, influenza, CMV and Epstein-Barr virus, according to a later analysis. The cohort was sequenced for TCR beta chains only, and without alpha or paired-chain data the features that could be detected were limited. Correlated functional status among segregating V segments might reflect linkage disequilibrium, but an unknown experimental factor could not be ruled out. A cluster of highly shared sequence variants was judged likely to be a technical artifact of the sequencing pipeline. Because HLA typing was missing for some donors at each locus, association tests included only the typed subset. V-gene and J-gene trimming of TCR beta chains was associated with a missense DCLRE1C variant in a later genetic analysis, and the association was replicated in an independent cohort. The study listed 164 TCR beta chains as associated with cytomegalovirus. In a later analysis, HLA-associated TCR beta chains were found to be more clonally expanded and to have lower generation probabilities than equally common non-associated chains. A few of the identified cytomegalovirus-associated TCR beta chains were confirmed in vitro to be specific for cytomegalovirus antigens. Assigning TCR associations to individual alleles was difficult when HLA alleles, especially DR and DQ, strongly co-occurred. A further reported finding was that TCR beta sequences accurately predicted the HLA-A and HLA-B alleles for most subjects in the first cohort. The presence/absence analyses assumed that sequencing depth was roughly uniform across donors, and that assumption may not be true. A later analysis found that most CMV-associated TCR beta chains appeared HLA-restricted, with HLA associations seemingly driven largely by CMV exposure. According to a later analysis, TCR association rates differed among HLA loci, with DRB1 alleles showing the most associated TCRs and HLA-C alleles showing the fewest. Because counts were too low, under 20 rarely observed V segments, including chromosome 9 orphons, were left out of the earlier analysis of 500 to 650 of the donors. The authors suggested that the approach could potentially be extended to other disease states and immunological phenotypes. Some IMGT-functional V segments, including TRBV6-2 and TRBV6-3, could not be distinguished by the 87-base-pair reads and were therefore excluded. In a later genetic analysis, fewer N-insertions in productive TCRs were reported among donors in an Asian-associated ancestry cluster than the roughly 640-donor mean. Most TCR sequences were observed very rarely across donors, whereas some public TCRs were present in many individuals. Specific HLA alleles were associated with 18,000 or so TCR beta sequences at a false discovery rate of 0.05 in a later analysis. In an earlier analysis of over 550 of the donors, most TCR beta V segments were observed in productive rearrangements about 90% or about 30% of the time, broadly matching IMGT annotations. The classifier was reported to diagnose cytomegalovirus status with high specificity and sensitivity in both the original and validation cohorts.

The germline V gene supplies CDR1 MNHNS and CDR2 SASEGT. The CDR3 covers 15 residues, taking in both the cysteine and the phenylalanine. The only DNA kept is the CDR3, 45 bases in frame from the first base. The junction carries 13 bases between V and J, which are trimmed by 1 base and 3 bases respectively. The library was made by the immunoSEQ multiplex PCR assay. A mixture of 60 forward primers for TCR Vbeta segments and 13 reverse primers for TCR Jbeta segments was used in the multiplex PCR. Amplification of the CDR3 region of rearranged TCR beta genes was performed with a multiplex PCR assay on genomic DNA. On the Illumina HiSeq System, the amplified TCR beta libraries were sequenced as 87-base-pair reads. The study's processing was this. Across the roughly 700 repertoires, a later analysis counted 75 million to 90 million unique TCR beta chains, roughly 11 million of which were shared by at least two donors. Raw reads were error-corrected and collapsed into unique sequences with a nearest-neighbor algorithm that merged closely related sequences to remove PCR and sequencing errors. V, D and J gene segments were assigned by aligning CDR3 sequences to IMGT reference sequences. For a sequence to be retained, a match of at least six nucleotides was required to both a V gene segment and a J gene segment. A rearrangement was called productive if the CDR3 had no stop codons and remained in frame with V and J, and every other rearrangement was called non-productive. CDR3 was defined by IMGT convention, running from the second conserved V-encoded cysteine to the conserved J-encoded phenylalanine. The earlier analysis of 587 of the donors excluded sequences that lacked an unambiguous match to a single V gene segment. In an earlier analysis of roughly 600 of the donors, a V segment was called functional when productive rearrangements were above 56.7%, and segregating when the standard deviation between donors exceeded 5%. A statistical classification framework was built to diagnose cytomegalovirus status from the catalog of TCR beta chain sequences. In a later analysis, TCR nucleotide sequences were compared against IMGT/GENE-DB human TR gene sequences so that V and J genes could be assigned. The TCRdist pipeline was used in a later analysis to assign CDR3 sequences and most-parsimonious VDJ recombination scenarios. A later analysis defined each TCR beta chain by its CDR3 amino acid sequence plus V-gene family, and excluded reads lacking a unique V-gene family. A later analysis removed roughly 590 highly shared, low-generation-probability nucleotide sequences to deal with suspected cross-contamination and a sequencing artifact. In a later analysis, a clonal expansion index for each public chain was calculated from normalized within-repertoire ranks of inferred template counts. In a later analysis, generation probabilities were computed with a VDJ recombination model fitted to out-of-frame rearrangements, and the resulting probabilities were checked against IGoR. Hypergeometric tests were used in a later analysis to score TCR-TCR, TCR-HLA and TCR-CMV co-occurrence, with a repertoire-size bias correction applied to the TCR pairs. False discovery rates were estimated in a later analysis by permuting HLA or CMV assignments 20 times. In a later analysis, co-occurring TCRs were grouped with DBSCAN, and TCRdist sequence similarity was added when clustering was performed within HLA-allele-positive subsets. For co-occurrence clustering, repertoires with fewer than 30,000 or more than 120,000 public chains were excluded, along with roughly 5 repertoires with anomalous nucleotide sharing. The source is immuneACCESS, and TCRdb retained only in-frame sequences with V and J called. Part of the clones is not carried over; for the studies checked, unresolved V genes explain less than half of this, and the remainder is unexplained. V and J calls plus clone size are reproduced from that table; the DNA served to infer D and trimming. Here the sample has under 200,000 clones; under 80% occur a single time. About 2.9% of the sample goes to the ten largest clones.

This clone was seen once. The specificity of this receptor is unknown. Base quality data are lacking; no much larger clone is found one base away. The cohort was made up of approximately 700 healthy bone marrow donors. At the time of sampling, all cohort members were nominally healthy, though unrecorded immune exposures were likely present. The donor was CMV seronegative and belonged to the group of more than 300 seronegative cohort members. Every donor gave a peripheral blood sample, and the peripheral blood mononuclear cells from that sample were used for TCR beta sequencing. Genomic DNA extraction from the blood cell samples was performed with the Qiagen DNeasy Blood Extraction Kit.

The chain is assembled from TRBV6-1 and TRBJ2-7; the D gene is perhaps TRBD2, on 6 matching bases. This clonotype was obtained from a female donor in good health and CMV-seronegative. Source material: PBMCs. Here is the DNA: TGTGCCAGCAGTGAAGTAACGGGAGTTGGCTACGAGCAGTACTTC. It codes for CASSEVTGVGYEQYF.